This T cell receptor (beta chain) was observed in a study of T cells expressing NK-cell markers. Study at large: In sorted CD3+CD56+NKG2C+, CD3+CD56+NKG2C- and CD3+CD56-NKG2C+ T cells, TCR beta repertoires were obtained.

TCRdb re-called the 5' RACE reads; every CDR3 protein appears as one record, without DNA. This specimen shows roughly 180,000 distinct CDR3 sequences; the ten leading clones hold 15% to 20%. Concerning this clonotype itself: Its target is unknown.

Study-wide points: The study found these clonotypes also leading the CD3+CD56-NKG2C+ fraction in a few donors.

Sequencing was done on a sample of blood T cells: a sorted CD56 or NKG2C T cell subset, CD4+ or CD8+ T cells, or bulk PBMC T cells (not recorded which). The sequence was collected from a woman aged 18 to 75 in good health.

Here the CDR3 reads CASRQGGPNNEQFF. The V call is TRBV5-1, the J call TRBJ2-1; TCRdb calls TRBD1, which cannot be checked without DNA. Germline assignment: CDR1 SGHRS and CDR2 YFSETQ. CDR3 length equals 14 residues.